The 13 T cell receptor beta chains in this list originate from one sample, sequenced in a study of blood T cells in healthy people across ages (dated by TCRdb to the mid-2010s). Library preparation employed 5' RACE. Sequencing was carried out with an Illumina HiSeq 2500. A second PCR of about 7 to 12 cycles was performed with a sample-barcoded 5' primer and a J-beta primer mix. The raw public reads went through TCRdb reprocessing: fastp at Q25, MiXCR clone calling, in-frame beta chains kept. Rows matching on CDR3 protein sequence are summarized as one entry with the most common DNA and genes. In all, the sample holds 1.5 million to 2 million distinct CDR3 sequences, and 28% of those were seen once. The leading ten clones occupy about 7.7% of the sample. Sequencing used blood. All receptors derive from a young woman in good health.

As to this clonotype: With a much larger clone just one base away, this may be a read error. The rearrangement uses TRBV20-1 and TRBJ2-5; tentatively, D is TRBD1 (6 bases). V lost 6 bases to trimming and J lost 11 bases, with 19 bases between them. Germline assignment: CDR1 DFQATT and CDR2 SNEGSKA (reference sequence). The CDR3 loop spans 12 amino acids. The CDR3 spells CSAEDSFYKQYF. DNA for the CDR3: TGCAGTGCAGAGGACAGCTTCTACAAGCAGTACTTC.

The chain joins TRBV14 to TRBJ2-7, with a tentative D call TRBD1 (6 bases). There are 16 residues in the CDR3. With 1 base removed from V and 2 bases from J, the gap between germline ends came to 15 bases. Germline values: CDR1 SGHDN, CDR2 FVKESK. The CDR3 loop is CASSQGSPGHAYEQYF. CDR3 DNA sequence: TGTGCCAGCAGCCAAGGGAGCCCGGGACATGCCTACGAGCAGTACTTC.

This chain connects TRBV18 to TRBJ2-2; 9 nucleotides line up with TRBD2. Per the germline V gene, CDR1 is KGHSH and CDR2 is LQKENI. Trimming cost V 3 bases and J 5 bases; bases outside gene matches: 7. CDR3 size: 16 residues. The DNA for the CDR3 is TGTGCCAGCTCACCCTATAGCGGGAGAGAGACCGGGGAGCTGTTTTTT. This encodes CASSPYSGRETGELFF.

This clonotype occurred a few times. This sequence joins TRBV5-1 and TRBJ2-7; 8 positions match TRBD2. Germline CDR1 is SGHRS and CDR2 is YFSETQ. CDR3 size: 15 residues. The V gene end was trimmed by 2 bases and the J gene end by 0 bases; junction bases not matched to a gene: 4. CDR3: CASSFSAGDSYEQYF. The CDR3 nucleotides read TGCGCCAGCAGCTTCTCAGCGGGAGACTCCTACGAGCAGTACTTC.

This clonotype was counted many times. The junction differs from germline at one of its ends, possibly a read error. V and J are TRBV6-6 and TRBJ1-6, with no clear D. Germline assignment: CDR1 MNHNY and CDR2 SVGAGI (reference sequence). This CDR3 has 16 residues. The CDR3 loop reads CARSSVDPTSRSPLHF. CDR3 nucleotides: TGTGCCAGAAGTTCCGTGGACCCCACCTCTCGTTCACCCCTCCACTTT.

As to this clonotype: A much larger clone sits a single nucleotide away, making a read error possible. The genes are TRBV29-1 and TRBJ2-7, with 7 bases fitting TRBD1. The CDR3 is made up of 14 amino acids. V lost 3 bases, J lost 7 bases, and 12 bases stayed unmatched. Germline CDR1 and CDR2: SQVTM and ANQGSEA. CDR3 sequence: CSVDSDRHYNEQYF. As DNA, the CDR3 is TGCAGCGTTGATTCGGACAGGCACTACAATGAGCAGTACTTC.

Turning to this clonotype: No conserved phenylalanine or tryptophan ends this CDR3, so it is likely a read error. The rearrangement joins TRBV3-1 to TRBJ1-2; no clear D gene. The CDR3 has 14 amino acids. Germline V lookup: CDR1 LGHDT, CDR2 YNNKEL (reference sequence). The germline V and J ends were trimmed by 1 base and 5 bases, with 11 bases remaining between them. The CDR3 coding sequence is TGTGCCAGCAGCCAAGGGTTTTCAGGATATGGCTACACCTTA. Residues: CASSQGFSGYGYTL.

This chain uses TRBV28 with TRBJ2-1, with TRBD1 matching over 7 bases. This CDR3 comprises 16 residues. With 7 bases clipped from V and 4 bases from J, the junction kept 13 bases outside the gene matches. From germline, CDR1 is MDHEN and CDR2 SYDVKM. CDR3 in DNA: TGTGCCAGCACCCCGCTAGACAGGGCTCTATACAATGAGCAGTTCTTC. It codes for CASTPLDRALYNEQFF.

V usage is TRBV5-6 and J usage is TRBJ2-1, with 7 nucleotides matching TRBD1. J was trimmed by 3 bases and V by 3 bases; bases with no gene match: 3. The CDR3 is made up of 14 amino acids. CDR1 is SGHDT, CDR2 YYEEEE, per germline. CDR3 in DNA: TGTGCCAGCAGCTGCGGACAGGACTACAATGAGCAGTTCTTC. It yields the protein CASSCGQDYNEQFF.

This clonotype was seen a few times. This chain links TRBV9 with TRBJ2-3, with D hard to call. Germline assignment: CDR1 SGDLS and CDR2 YYNGEE. With 1 base removed from V and 4 bases from J, the gap between germline ends came to 10 bases. This CDR3 has 14 amino acids. This chain's CDR3 is CASSVSRLPDTQYF. In nucleotides, the CDR3 is TGTGCCAGCAGCGTAAGCCGCCTTCCAGATACGCAGTATTTT.

This clonotype was recorded a few times. J is TRBJ2-4 and V is TRBV2; perhaps TRBD2 as D (6 bases). The V gene's germline CDR1 is SNHLY and CDR2 FYNNEI. CDR3 size: 12 residues. Trimming pared 1 base from V and 14 bases from J, leaving 12 bases between. The CDR3 DNA sequence: TGTGCCAGCAGTGAAGGGGAGGTCAAGGAGTACTTC. It codes for CASSEGEVKEYF.

This clonotype has a handful of counts. The chain employs TRBV7-9 and TRBJ1-5; TRBD1 matches at 10 bases. V gave up 5 bases and J gave up 10 bases; unmatched junction bases: 8. Germline V gives CDR1 SEHNR, CDR2 FQNEAQ (reference sequence). This CDR3 spans 14 amino acids. The CDR3 loop reads CASSRDRGIGPQHF. The CDR3 bases are TGTGCCAGCAGCCGGGACAGGGGAATCGGTCCCCAGCATTTT.

The V and J genes are TRBV24-1 and TRBJ1-2, with D unclear. The CDR3 extends over 17 amino acids. V was pared by 3 bases and J by 0 bases, with 16 bases between. Germline lookup yields CDR1 KGHDR and CDR2 SFDVKD. In nucleotides, the CDR3 is TGTGCCACCAGTGATCGCGGGCCGGACGCAGCTAACTATGGCTACACCTTC. It yields the protein CATSDRGPDAANYGYTF.